This T cell receptor beta chain was found in a study of blood T cell repertoires in COVID-19 (TCRdb year 2020). In the study overall: Collaborator samples came from the United States, Italy and Spain and covered acute and convalescent phases of COVID-19. Samples came from the ongoing ImmuneRACE study (first 160 participants) plus 1,254 subjects from 6 global collaborators. The repertoires were released in a freely available public database meant as a resource for research on the immune response to SARS-CoV-2. Nearly every sample came with metadata listing a de-identified subject ID, COVID-19 status, age in years and sex. Where available, HLA class I and class II types were obtained from metadata supplied by the sample provider rather than from assay-based typing. Deeply sampled blood TCRbeta repertoires from subjects exposed to, actively infected with, or recovered from COVID-19 were included in the dataset. The material from the prospective study consisted of cDNA or gDNA derived from T cells, B-cell-depleted T cells, or PBMCs.

The collaborating institutions used their own protocols to collect whole blood in K2EDTA tubes. For TCRbeta analysis, collaborator samples were shipped as frozen whole blood, as isolated PBMCs, or as DNA extracted from either sample type. V loses 0 bases of germline sequence and J loses 5 bases, and the interval between the two ends is 13 bases. Reading from cysteine to phenylalanine, the CDR3 counts 15 amino acids. Only the CDR3 portion is preserved as DNA: 45 bases, with reading frame beginning at the first base. The germline V gene (reference sequence) provides CDR1 LGHDT and CDR2 YNNKEL. TCRbeta CDR3 regions were amplified from genomic DNA by means of the immunoSEQ Assay, a bias-controlled multiplex PCR. From the authors' description of their analysis: The number of nucleated cells in each sample was estimated by amplification of reference gene primers within the assay. Sequence reads were collapsed and filtered to measure the absolute abundance of every unique TCRbeta CDR3 rearrangement. For each sample, productive Simpson clonality was calculated as the square root of Simpson's diversity index across productive rearrangements. The clones in this table, taken by TCRdb from immuneACCESS, are in-frame only. Not every clone is retained; where verified, under half of the shortfall comes from an unresolved V gene, and the cause of the rest is unknown. V, J and clone size are those of that table, while D and trimming were read from the DNA. For this sample the table gives 150,000 to 200,000 clones, of which more than 75% were detected only once. About 4.4% of the sample is taken by the ten largest.

The paper's findings and limits, for the study overall: Clinical and demographic metadata were provided uncurated, with the amount varying by source and participant.

To note about this clone: Its antigen remains undetermined. The sample holds no much larger clone one base away, and base qualities are not on file.

The sequencing sample was made of peripheral blood. The V gene is TRBV3-1 (or the pseudogene TRBV3-2) and the J gene is TRBJ1-1; 5 matching bases give a weak D call of TRBD1. The clonotype originates from a human donor in a cohort sampled during active COVID-19. The CDR3 region has the sequence CASSQELQGLTEAFF. Here is the DNA: TGTGCCAGCAGCCAAGAATTGCAGGGCCTAACTGAAGCTTTCTTT.